These T cell receptor beta chains were read from a single sample in a study of T cell changes during pregnancy in multiple sclerosis. The method was immunoSEQ multiplex PCR; TCRdb's version includes in-frame clones alone and lacks a portion of them. This sample has roughly 93,000 clones, with 85% to 95% found just once. This specimen was peripheral blood, taken after pregnancy. The receptors shown here come from a female donor with multiple sclerosis, enrolled in a pregnancy study. CDR3s include the opening cysteine and the closing phenylalanine or tryptophan. The D gene is left open where the match is weak. Clone size appears in some rows only: once, few, many, or a class for an expanded clone.

J	size	length	V	D	DNA	CDR3
TRBJ2-1	NA	16	TRBV2	NA	TGTGCCAGCAGGGGGGACTTACCGAGCTCCTACAATGAGCAGTTCTTC	CASRGDLPSSYNEQFF
TRBJ2-2	NA	15	TRBV7-3	TRBD1	TGTGCCAGCAGCAAGGGGACAGGGGACCCCGGGGAGCTGTTTTTT	CASSKGTGDPGELFF
TRBJ1-1	NA	14	TRBV6-6	NA	TGTGCCAGCAGCCCCCGACAGCGAAACACTGAAGCTTTCTTT	CASSPRQRNTEAFF
TRBJ2-1	NA	15	TRBV11-3	NA	TGTGCCAGCAGCTTTAGGGCGGGGGCGTCGAATGAGCAGTTCTTC	CASSFRAGASNEQFF
TRBJ1-5	NA	12	TRBV10-3	TRBD1	TGTGCCAGCAGGACAGGGGACCAGCCCCAGCATTTT	CASRTGDQPQHF
TRBJ1-4	few	11	TRBV20-1	NA	TGCAGTTCTGTCTCGAATGAAAAACTGTTTTTT	CSSVSNEKLFF
TRBJ1-3	NA	16	TRBV21-1	NA	TGTGCCAGCAGCAAAGGGCCCGCTGGCTCTGGAAACACCATATATTTT	CASSKGPAGSGNTIYF
TRBJ1-1	NA	13	TRBV4-1	TRBD1	TGCGCCAGCAGCCAAGATCCAACAGGGGATACTTTCTTT	CASSQDPTGDTFF
TRBJ1-4	NA	17	TRBV2	NA	TGTGCCAGCATCGAAACCTCGAACAGGGCTACTAATGAAAAACTGTTTTTT	CASIETSNRATNEKLFF
TRBJ2-5	NA	13	TRBV7-9	NA	TGTGCCAGCGTCCCACAGGGAAAAGAGACCCAGTACTTC	CASVPQGKETQYF
TRBJ2-7	NA	11	TRBV7-8	NA	TGTGCCAGCAGCCTAAACTACGAGCAGTACTTC	CASSLNYEQYF
TRBJ1-3	NA	14	TRBV7-3	NA	TGTGCCAGCAGCCTTGGACAGTCTGGAAACACCATATATTTT	CASSLGQSGNTIYF
TRBJ1-5	few	15	TRBV6-5	NA	TGTGCCAGCAGCCTACAGGGCCCCCAGGGACAGCCCCAGCATTTT	CASSLQGPQGQPQHF
TRBJ1-2	NA	11	TRBV2	NA	TGTGCCAGCACACTTAAGGACTGGTACACCTTC	CASTLKDWYTF
TRBJ2-1	NA	15	TRBV7-9	TRBD2	TGTGCCAGCAGCAAAACTAGCGGATTATACAATGAGCAGTTCTTC	CASSKTSGLYNEQFF
TRBJ1-1	NA	15	TRBV6-1	NA	TGTGCCAGCAGTGAAAACAGGGAAAGGGGGACTGAAGCTTTCTTT	CASSENRERGTEAFF
TRBJ1-1	NA	13	TRBV30	NA	TGTGCCTGGAGGGCGGAGGGGAACACTGAAGCTTTCTTT	CAWRAEGNTEAFF
TRBJ2-3	NA	11	TRBV6-6	NA	TGTGCCAGCGCGTCTGAGGATACGCAGTATTTT	CASASEDTQYF
TRBJ1-2	NA	12	TRBV9	NA	TGTGCCAGCAGCGTTGCAGGCTATGGCTACACCTTC	CASSVAGYGYTF
TRBJ2-7	NA	13	TRBV7-3	TRBD1	TGTGCCAGCAGCACAGGGGACCGGGACGAGCAGTACTTC	CASSTGDRDEQYF
TRBJ1-2	NA	14	TRBV30	TRBD1	TGTGCCTGGAGTGTCCGGGACAGTATGACCGGCTACACCTTC	CAWSVRDSMTGYTF
TRBJ1-2	NA	15	TRBV6-6	TRBD1	TGTGCCAGCAGTTACCCATCCGACAGGGCGGTTGGCTACACCTTC	CASSYPSDRAVGYTF
TRBJ1-5	NA	14	TRBV2	NA	TGTGCCAGCAGTTCCCGGGGGGGCAGGAAGCCCCAGCATTTT	CASSSRGGRKPQHF
TRBJ2-7	NA	13	TRBV9	TRBD2	TGTGCCAGCAGCGTGGGGGGGGGTTCCGAGCAGTACTTC	CASSVGGGSEQYF
TRBJ2-7	NA	16	TRBV5-1	TRBD2	TGCGCCAGCAGCCCGTCGGGCGGGACTAACACCTACGAGCAGTACTTC	CASSPSGGTNTYEQYF
TRBJ2-6	NA	18	TRBV11-2	TRBD1	TGTGCCAGCAGACAGACCGGGACAGGGTTAATTGGGGCCAACGTCCTGACTTTC	CASRQTGTGLIGANVLTF
TRBJ1-1	NA	14	TRBV6-5	TRBD1	TGTGCCAGCTCTCCCCAGGGGGTATTCGCTGAAGCTTTCTTT	CASSPQGVFAEAFF
TRBJ2-1	NA	15	TRBV11-2	NA	TGTGCCAGCAGCATGGCCTCGGGGTTCTCCAATGAGCAGTTCTTC	CASSMASGFSNEQFF
TRBJ2-1	NA	15	TRBV5-1	TRBD2	TGCGCCAGCAGCCCCAGACTAGCGGTTGTCAATGAGCAGTTCTTC	CASSPRLAVVNEQFF
TRBJ2-2	NA	15	TRBV18	NA	TGTGCCAGCTCACCTCGGGGACAGAACACCGGGGAGCTGTTTTTT	CASSPRGQNTGELFF
TRBJ1-2	few	14	TRBV9	NA	TGTGCCAGCAGCGGCCCAAGCCGCGGGGATGGCTACACCTTC	CASSGPSRGDGYTF
TRBJ2-7	NA	15	TRBV21-1	NA	TGTGCCAGCAGCAAAGGGGACAGGAAGACCTACGAGCAGTACTTC	CASSKGDRKTYEQYF
TRBJ1-2	once	15	TRBV19	TRBD1	TGTGCCAGTAGAACCGGGACAGGGGTTGTATACGGCTACACCTTC	CASRTGTGVVYGYTF
TRBJ2-2	few	16	TRBV18	TRBD1	TGTGCCAGCTCCTCGCCGACAGGGGCGGATACCGGGGAGCTGTTTTTT	CASSSPTGADTGELFF
TRBJ2-7	NA	16	TRBV7-9	TRBD2	TGTGCCAGCAGCTCGGGACTAGCGGGATCTCACTACGAGCAGTACTTC	CASSSGLAGSHYEQYF
TRBJ2-6	once	21	TRBV9	NA	TGTGCCAGCAGCGTAGCCGCCGGCGCGTGGGGGCCCGCCTCTGGTGCCAACGTCCTGACTTTC	CASSVAAGAWGPASGANVLTF
TRBJ2-7	once	14	TRBV5-1	TRBD1	TGCGCCAGCAGCTTTTCGACAGGGGTCTACGAGCAGTACTTC	CASSFSTGVYEQYF
TRBJ1-5	NA	15	TRBV6-6	NA	TGTGCCAGCAGAAACGGAGGATTGCGGGATCAGCCCCAGCATTTT	CASRNGGLRDQPQHF
TRBJ2-5	NA	13	TRBV5-5	TRBD1	TGTGCCAGCAGCTTGGAGGGACAGGGGACCCAGTACTTC	CASSLEGQGTQYF
TRBJ2-1	NA	15	TRBV6-1	TRBD1	TGTGCCAGCAGTGGTGACAGGGAAAATTACAATGAGCAGTTCTTC	CASSGDRENYNEQFF
TRBJ1-2	NA	15	TRBV5-1	TRBD1	TGCGCCAGCAGCTTGGCCGGGGGACAGGACTATGGCTACACCTTC	CASSLAGGQDYGYTF
TRBJ1-2	NA	15	TRBV27	TRBD1	TGTGCCAGCAGCAAAAGACAGGGTATCGACTATGGCTACACCTTC	CASSKRQGIDYGYTF
TRBJ1-4	NA	16	TRBV9	NA	TGTGCCAGCAGCGTAAGTCCCCAGACAACTAATGAAAAACTGTTTTTT	CASSVSPQTTNEKLFF
TRBJ2-5	once	14	TRBV7-2	NA	TGTGCCAGCAGCTTAGGTGGCAGTCAAGAGACCCAGTACTTC	CASSLGGSQETQYF